This T cell receptor beta chain was sequenced in a study of blood T cell repertoires in COVID-19 (dated by TCRdb to the early 2020s). The study in broad terms: Collaborator samples came from the United States, Italy and Spain and covered acute and convalescent phases of COVID-19. The prospective study material was composed of cDNA or gDNA derived from T cells, B-cell-depleted T cells, or PBMCs. The dataset comprised deeply sampled blood TCRbeta repertoires from subjects exposed to, actively infected with, or recovered from COVID-19. A freely available public database, intended as a resource for researchers studying the immune response to SARS-CoV-2, is where the repertoires were released. Samples were obtained from the ongoing ImmuneRACE study (first 160 participants) and from over 1,000 subjects provided by 6 global collaborators. The sample metadata nearly always contained a de-identified subject ID, COVID-19 status, age in years and sex. Where available, HLA class I and class II types were taken from metadata supplied by the sample provider and were not determined by assay-based typing. Paper-wide results and their limitations: How much clinical and demographic metadata was included differed by source and by participant, and the metadata was provided uncurated.

V drops 5 bases and J drops 6 bases, leaving 11 bases in between. From a lookup of the germline V gene, CDR1 and CDR2 are MDHEN and SYDVKM. From its cysteine to its phenylalanine, the CDR3 spans 12 amino acids. Only the CDR3 part of the read is kept: 36 bases, read in frame from the first base. One collaborating source in Seattle enrolled patients while the patients were actively infected and followed the patients over time throughout the course of disease. Whole blood was collected in K2EDTA tubes by collaborating institutions according to the institutions' own protocols. For TCRbeta analysis, collaborators shipped samples in one of three forms: frozen whole blood, isolated PBMCs, or DNA extracted from either of those sample types. As regards this clone: This clone's antigen is unknown. No much larger clone exists at a distance of one base, and base qualities are not known.

TCRbeta CDR3 regions were amplified from genomic DNA using the immunoSEQ Assay, a bias-controlled multiplex PCR. As for the original processing: The number of nucleated cells in each sample was estimated from the amplification of reference gene primers within the assay. To quantify the absolute abundance of each unique TCRbeta CDR3 rearrangement, sequence reads were collapsed and filtered. For each sample, productive Simpson clonality was calculated by taking the square root of Simpson's diversity index across productive rearrangements. The table was pulled from immuneACCESS by TCRdb, which kept in-frame rearrangements only. Such tables lose some clones; where checked, under half of the loss comes from unresolved V genes, and the rest has no known cause. The DNA was the basis for D and trimming; V, J and clone size are from that table. In this sample the table shows some 240,000 clones, around nine tenths of which occur a single time. The ten largest clones capture 9.5% to 13% of the sample.

The V gene is TRBV28 and the J gene is TRBJ2-7; the D gene remains uncertain. The sample was peripheral blood. The source of this sequence is a woman aged 70-85 years with COVID-19, enrolled during active disease. The nucleotide sequence is TGTGCCAGCAGTAACCTAGTCGGCGAGCAGTACTTC. It encodes CASSNLVGEQYF.